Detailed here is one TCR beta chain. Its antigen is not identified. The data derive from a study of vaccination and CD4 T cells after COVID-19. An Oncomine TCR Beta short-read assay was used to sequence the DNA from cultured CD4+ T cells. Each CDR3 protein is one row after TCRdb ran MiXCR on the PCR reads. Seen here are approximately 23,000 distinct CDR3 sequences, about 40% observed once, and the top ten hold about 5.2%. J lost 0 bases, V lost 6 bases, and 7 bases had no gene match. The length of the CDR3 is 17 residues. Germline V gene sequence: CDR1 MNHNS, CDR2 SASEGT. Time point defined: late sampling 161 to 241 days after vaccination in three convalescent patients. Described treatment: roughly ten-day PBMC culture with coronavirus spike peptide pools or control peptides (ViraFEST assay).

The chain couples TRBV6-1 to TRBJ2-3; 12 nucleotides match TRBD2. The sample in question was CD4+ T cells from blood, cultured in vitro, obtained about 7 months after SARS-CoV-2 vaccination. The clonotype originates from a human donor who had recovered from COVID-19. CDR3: CASRLRLAGASTDTQYF. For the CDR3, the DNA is TGTGCCAGCAGGCTTAGACTAGCGGGGGCTAGCACAGATACGCAGTATTTT.